Each of the 5 T cell receptor beta chains below was sequenced from the same sample in a study of tumor-infiltrating lymphocytes in primary liver carcinoma (dated by TCRdb to 2016 to 2017). The instrument was an Illumina HiSeq 2500. Starting from about 500 ng total RNA, TCRbeta-specific cDNA was produced by reverse transcription with a constant-region primer and ProtoScript II reverse transcriptase. The TCRbeta libraries were prepared through three rounds of nested multiplex PCR following a slightly modified ARM-PCR procedure. Each of the first two PCR rounds ran for about 9 cycles and used multiplex TRBV1-TRBV30 forward primers together with a Cbeta reverse primer. TCRdb passed the public sequencing reads through fastp at Q25 and MiXCR, retaining productive beta sequences. Here each entry gathers all rows of one CDR3 protein and keeps the most common genes and DNA. A total of some 95,000 distinct CDR3 sequences appear in this sample, approximately 72% of them only once. 27% of the sample goes to the ten largest clones.

Total RNA and DNA were co-extracted without cell sorting from roughly 20-30 mg of bulk tissue using the AllPrep DNA/RNA mini kit. Sequencing used tumor-adjacent normal liver tissue. Receptors were obtained from a man aged 40-55 years with primary liver carcinoma and hepatitis B virus infection.

As for this clonotype: The final CDR3 position lacks the conserved phenylalanine or tryptophan, pointing to a likely read error. This sequence joins TRBV11-2 and TRBJ2-7, with TRBD2 identical over 7 bases. Trimming cost V 7 bases and J 10 bases; bases outside gene matches: 16. In germline, CDR1 is SGHAT, CDR2 FQNNGV. CDR3 length: 14 amino acids. The CDR3 loop reads CASILEYGDYEQYL. The CDR3 DNA is TGTGCCAGCATCCTAGAGTACGGGGACTATGAACAGTACCTC.

This clonotype was observed many times. The V call is TRBV29-1, the J call TRBJ2-7, with 10 bases identical to TRBD1. Germline loops: CDR1 SQVTM, CDR2 ANQGSEA. This CDR3 has 15 residues. V gave up 4 bases and J gave up 4 bases; unmatched junction bases: 10. CDR3 in DNA: TGCAGCGTTGGGGGGGGGACAGGGGCCCCTTACGAGCAGTACTTC. Protein sequence: CSVGGGTGAPYEQYF.

About this clonotype itself: One junction end does not reproduce the germline sequence, and a read error may be involved. The chain couples TRBV30 to TRBJ2-7; the D is unclear. Germline CDR1 GTSNPN, CDR2 SVGIG (reference sequence). This CDR3 region has 11 residues. CDR3: CAWRSACEHYF. DNA for the CDR3: TGTGCCTGGAGATCCGCCTGCGAGCACTACTTC.

This clonotype was detected only a few times. The chain combines TRBV10-2 with TRBJ2-7, with 7 bases lining up with TRBD2. V lost 6 bases to trimming and J lost 12 bases; unmatched junction nucleotides: 20. Germline values: CDR1 WSHSY, CDR2 SAAADI. The CDR3 has 15 residues. CDR3 sequence reads: CASRRRWGSGLYRYF. DNA for the CDR3: TGCGCCAGCAGGAGGAGATGGGGTAGCGGGTTGTACCGGTACTTC.

With regard to this clonotype: A much larger clone differs by one base, so this may be a read error. The gene calls are TRBV6-2 or TRBV6-3 and TRBJ2-7; D possibly corresponds to TRBD2 (5 bases). The CDR3 runs 18 residues. Germline V gene data show CDR1 as MNHEY and CDR2 as SVGEGT. Between the trimmed V and J ends, which lost 0 bases and 7 bases, there was a span of 25 bases. CDR3 amino acids: CASSYSTMFGVGAVEQYF. The CDR3 DNA sequence: TGTGCCAGCAGTTACTCGACTATGTTCGGTGTCGGAGCGGTGGAGCAGTACTTC.